A single T cell receptor beta chain is shown here with its context. The CDR3 length is 13 residues. Between the trimmed V and J ends, which lost 0 bases and 4 bases, there was a span of 8 bases. Germline CDR1 reads SGHNT; CDR2 reads YYREEE (reference sequence). The source of the sample is a study of blood T cell repertoires in COVID-19. Per the original data handling: Reference gene primer amplification yielded estimated nucleated cell counts. TCRdb keeps only in-frame clones here, not all; method: immunoSEQ multiplex PCR. The DNA gave D and trimming, while V, J and clone size come from that table. The top ten clones hold approximately 2.5% of a sample with around 300,000 clones, approximately 92% of them seen once. Individuals aged 18 to 89 years were recruited from fewer than 25 US areas.

Sequences were obtained from PBMCs or T cells enriched from blood (not recorded which). This sequence originates from a woman aged 18-35 years who had recovered from COVID-19. The J gene is TRBJ2-7, the V gene TRBV5-4; D gene ambiguous. The CDR3 region is CASSLGVSYEQYF. CDR3 bases: TGTGCCAGCAGCTTGGGTGTCTCTTACGAGCAGTACTTC.